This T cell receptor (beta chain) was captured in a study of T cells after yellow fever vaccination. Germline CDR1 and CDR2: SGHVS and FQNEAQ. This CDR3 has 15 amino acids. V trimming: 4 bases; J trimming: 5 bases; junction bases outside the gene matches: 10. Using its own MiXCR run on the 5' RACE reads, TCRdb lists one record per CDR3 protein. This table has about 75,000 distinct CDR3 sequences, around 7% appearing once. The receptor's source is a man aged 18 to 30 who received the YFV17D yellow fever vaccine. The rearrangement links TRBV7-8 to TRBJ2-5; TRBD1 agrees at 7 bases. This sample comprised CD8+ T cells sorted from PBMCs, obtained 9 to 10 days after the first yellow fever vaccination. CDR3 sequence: CASSSSVGGVETQYF. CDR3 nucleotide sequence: TGTGCCAGCAGCTCGTCAGTAGGGGGCGTTGAGACCCAGTACTTC.